The 27 T cell receptor beta chains presented below share a single source sample, sequenced in a study of CD4 T cells in relation to SARS-CoV-2 and coronaviruses. No antigen has been identified for these receptors. Sequencing used immunoSEQ multiplex PCR; TCRdb keeps in-frame clones, though not all of them. This table has about 20,000 clones, around 75% appearing once. Before the COVID-19 pandemic, during about 2011-2019, CD4+ T cells were taken from unexposed donors. Isolation of CD4+ T cells took place after roughly nine days in culture. Sequenced sample: CD4+ T cells from PBMCs, cultured in vitro. The receptors here all came from a human donor in good health.

The CDR3 coding sequence is TGTGCCAGCAGTGAATCCCCGCGGGGGCCAGATACGCAGTATTTT. This sequence encodes CASSESPRGPDTQYF. V usage is TRBV6-1 and J usage is TRBJ2-3; a weak D match, TRBD2 (7 bases). V dropped 2 bases and J dropped 4 bases, with 13 bases sitting between them. CDR1 and CDR2 from the germline V gene are MNHNS and SASEGT. This CDR3 is built from 15 residues.

The rearrangement joins TRBV5-5 to TRBJ2-1; 8 bases agree with TRBD1. V lost 4 bases and J lost 4; bases outside the gene matches: 4. CDR1 and CDR2 (germline): SGHKS, YYEKEE (reference sequence). The CDR3 runs 14 residues. CDR3 coding DNA: TGTGCCAGCAGCCCCTGGACAGGGTACAATGAGCAGTTCTTC. Translating gives CASSPWTGYNEQFF.

This clone has just a few counts. The chain joins TRBV29-1 to TRBJ2-2; 7 bases match TRBD1. Trimming cost V 7 bases and J 0 bases; bases outside gene matches: 5. Germline CDR1 is SQVTM and CDR2 is ANQGSEA. There are 14 residues in the CDR3. CDR3 sequence (DNA): TGCAGCGCACGGACAGGAACGAACACCGGGGAGCTGTTTTTT. Protein product: CSARTGTNTGELFF.

V usage is TRBV6-5 and J usage is TRBJ1-5; 7 bases map to TRBD1. Germline lookup yields CDR1 MNHEY and CDR2 SVGAGI. CDR3 length: 14 amino acids. Trimming removed 6 bases from V and 2 bases from J; junction bases left unmatched: 4. The CDR3 DNA reads TGTGCCAGCAGCATAACAGGGGGCAATCAGCCCCAGCATTTT. Translating it yields CASSITGGNQPQHF.

This chain joins TRBV29-1 and TRBJ1-6; D unresolved. Trimming shortened V by 4 bases and J by 4 bases, and 8 bases separated the two germline ends. The CDR3 is made up of 13 amino acids. The germline V gene has CDR1 SQVTM and CDR2 ANQGSEA. In DNA form, the CDR3 reads TGCAGCGTTGGGGAATTGTATAATTCACCCCTCCACTTT. Amino acid sequence: CSVGELYNSPLHF.

The chain uses TRBV4-3 and TRBJ2-7; the match to TRBD2 covers 10 bases. V trimming: 4 bases; J trimming: 0 bases; junction bases outside the gene matches: 9. In germline, CDR1 is LGHNA, CDR2 YSLEER. The CDR3 sequence is 17 residues long. Here the CDR3 DNA reads TGCGCCAGCAGCCGCTTCACTAGCGGGAAAACCTCCTACGAGCAGTACTTC. Translating it yields CASSRFTSGKTSYEQYF.

This chain uses TRBV5-6 with TRBJ2-5, with D possibly TRBD2 on 5 matching bases. V was pared by 0 bases and J by 5 bases, with 8 bases between. The CDR3 has 13 amino acids. Germline V gene sequence: CDR1 SGHDT, CDR2 YYEEEE. CDR3: CASSLAGYETQYF. The CDR3, as DNA: TGTGCCAGCAGCTTGGCGGGATACGAGACCCAGTACTTC.

This chain connects TRBV30 to TRBJ2-5; TRBD1 or TRBD2 may be the D gene (5 bases each). Germline loops: CDR1 GTSNPN, CDR2 SVGIG (reference sequence). V gave up 0 bases and J gave up 4 bases, with 12 bases separating them. CDR3 length equals 14 residues. As DNA, the CDR3 is TGTGCCTGGAGTGTTTGGGGGTCCCCAGAGACCCAGTACTTC. Its translation: CAWSVWGSPETQYF.

V and J are TRBV10-2 and TRBJ1-2; 8 bases agree with TRBD1. V lost 7 bases and J lost 3; bases outside the gene matches: 7. Per germline, CDR1 WSHSY and CDR2 SAAADI. This CDR3 is built from 14 residues. In DNA form, the CDR3 reads TGCGCCAGCACCAAGGGACAGGTAGACTATGGCTACACCTTC. Its translation: CASTKGQVDYGYTF.

V gene TRBV19 combines with J gene TRBJ1-4; a possible D gene is TRBD1 (5 bases). The length of the CDR3 is 14 residues. Germline CDR1 is LNHDA and CDR2 is SQIVND (reference sequence). Deletions cut 6 bases from V and 1 base from J, with 9 bases between. The DNA of the CDR3 is TGTGCCAGTAGCCAGGGTGAAACTAATGAAAAACTGTTTTTT. It codes for CASSQGETNEKLFF.

Only a few counts were recorded for this clone. The chain is built from TRBV18 and TRBJ1-2, with 8 nucleotides matching TRBD1. Germline CDR1 KGHSH, CDR2 LQKENI. Losses at the gene ends were 3 bases for V and 6 bases for J; bases not matched to a gene: 6. The CDR3 loop spans 14 amino acids. CDR3 nucleotide sequence: TGTGCCAGCTCACCCCCGGGACAGGAAAATGGCTACACCTTC. Protein sequence: CASSPPGQENGYTF.

This chain joins TRBV13 and TRBJ2-7; no reliable D call. V gave up 3 bases and J gave up 4 bases, with 13 bases separating them. This CDR3 comprises 14 residues. Germline-derived CDR1 and CDR2 are PRHDT and FYEKMQ (reference sequence). The CDR3, as DNA: TGTGCCAGCAGCTTGGGCCCGGTTACGTACGAGCAGTACTTC. Translating gives CASSLGPVTYEQYF.

The J gene is TRBJ1-1, the V gene TRBV5-8, with 9 bases lining up with TRBD1. This CDR3 contains 14 residues. V shed 8 bases and J 4 bases; nucleotides not matched to a gene: 9. Germline CDR1 SGHTS, CDR2 YDEGEE. CDR3 coding DNA: TGTGCCAGTACCAGGACAGGGGCGTTCACTGAAGCTTTCTTT. Its translation: CASTRTGAFTEAFF.

This clone was seen once. The V and J genes are TRBV3-1 (or the pseudogene TRBV3-2) and TRBJ2-5; D call uncertain. Germline V CDR1 and CDR2: LGHDT, YNNKEL (reference sequence). The V end lost 0 bases, the J end lost 2 bases, and 13 bases lay between the germline ends. This CDR3 comprises 16 residues. CDR3 amino acids: CASSQDRNMKQETQYF. CDR3 nucleotides: TGTGCCAGCAGCCAAGATCGGAACATGAAGCAAGAGACCCAGTACTTC.

CDR3 nucleotide sequence: TGTGCCAGCAGCGTTGGACAGGGAAAGGAAAAACTGTTTTTT. Its translation: CASSVGQGKEKLFF. The rearrangement joins TRBV9 to TRBJ1-4; 8 bases align to TRBD1. The junction had 5 bases not matched to a gene; V was cut back by 2 bases and J by 8 bases. CDR1 is SGDLS, CDR2 YYNGEE, per germline. The CDR3 has 14 amino acids.

The genes are TRBV6-5 and TRBJ1-1; D may be TRBD1 (5 bases). Trimming took 7 bases from V and 6 from J, leaving 15 bases between them. Germline loops: CDR1 MNHEY, CDR2 SVGAGI. CDR3 length: 13 residues. Here the CDR3 DNA reads TGTGCCAGCACCGAGAGGGACGGGGCTGAAGCTTTCTTT. Translation gives CASTERDGAEAFF.

This clone was counted a few times. The rearrangement joins TRBV2 to TRBJ2-3; D may match TRBD1 or TRBD2 (5 bases each). Germline V CDR1 and CDR2: SNHLY, FYNNEI. The ends were cut back, 6 bases at V and 5 bases at J, with 9 bases in the middle. The CDR3 sequence is 12 residues long. In DNA, the CDR3 is TGTGCCAGCAGGGGGGATCTAGATACGCAGTATTTT. Translation: CASRGDLDTQYF.

The CDR3 coding sequence is TGCGCCAGCAGCTTGGGCCGGGACAGCTCCTACGAGCAGTACTTC. As protein: CASSLGRDSSYEQYF. The J gene is TRBJ2-7, the V gene TRBV5-1; 7 bases match TRBD1. The CDR3 loop spans 15 amino acids. Germline V lookup: CDR1 SGHRS, CDR2 YFSETQ. The junction had 3 bases not matched to a gene; V was cut back by 0 bases and J by 0 bases.

This rearrangement joins TRBV6-5 to TRBJ1-3, with TRBD1 as a possible D gene (5 bases). The CDR3 is made up of 14 amino acids. Germline CDR1 MNHEY, CDR2 SVGAGI. Trimming cost V 10 bases and J 9 bases, with 22 bases left between them. The CDR3 DNA sequence: TGTGCCACCTACTGGGGGGGTTCGGGAGGCACCATATATTTT. It is translated as CATYWGGSGGTIYF.

This chain connects TRBV7-8 to TRBJ1-2; TRBD1 aligns across 7 bases. J gave up 0 bases and V 3 bases, and 4 bases lay outside the gene matches. CDR3 length: 15 amino acids. In germline, CDR1 is SGHVS, CDR2 FQNEAQ. The CDR3 DNA reads TGTGCCAGCAGCTTTCGACAGGGCCCTAACTATGGCTACACCTTC. This encodes CASSFRQGPNYGYTF.

The chain employs TRBV3-1 (or the pseudogene TRBV3-2) and TRBJ2-7; possibly TRBD2 for D (5 bases). The CDR3 length is 13 residues. Trimming took 0 bases from V and 7 from J, leaving 10 bases between them. In germline, CDR1 is LGHDT, CDR2 YNNKEL (reference sequence). CDR3 loop: CASSQDWGEEQYF. The CDR3 coding sequence is TGTGCCAGCAGCCAAGATTGGGGAGAGGAGCAGTACTTC.

The chain has TRBV30 and TRBJ1-3, with D uncertain. V was trimmed by 7 bases and J by 0 bases, leaving 16 bases between them. This CDR3 has 15 amino acids. Germline V gene data show CDR1 as GTSNPN and CDR2 as SVGIG (reference sequence). The CDR3 here is CASSPRASSGNTIYF. The CDR3 DNA sequence: TGTGCCTCCTCTCCAAGGGCGAGCTCTGGAAACACCATATATTTT. Full variable domain (outside the CDR3, taken from reference TRBV30 and TRBJ1-3): SQTIHQWPATLVQPVGSPLSLECTVEGTSNPNLYWYRQAAGRGLQLLFYSVGIGQISSEVPQNLSASRPQDRQFILSSKKLLLSDSGFYLCASSPRASSGNTIYFGEGSWLTVV.

V usage is TRBV4-3 and J usage is TRBJ2-1; 8 bases match TRBD2. Trimming at V came to 1 base and at J to 4 bases, leaving 6 bases not matched to a gene. CDR1 and CDR2 from the germline V gene are LGHNA and YSLEER. The CDR3 contains 16 residues. The CDR3 is CASSQAYSGEYNEQFF. CDR3 nucleotide sequence: TGCGCCAGCAGCCAAGCTTATAGCGGGGAATACAATGAGCAGTTCTTC.

CDR3 sequence (DNA): TGTGCCAGCAGCTTTAAGTTACAGTTGAACACTGAAGCTTTCTTT. It is translated as CASSFKLQLNTEAFF. This rearrangement joins TRBV11-2 to TRBJ1-1; D not certain. There are 15 residues in the CDR3. Germline V lookup: CDR1 SGHAT, CDR2 FQNNGV. The V gene lost 3 bases and the J gene lost 0 bases, with 11 bases spanning the gap.

J is TRBJ2-4 and V is TRBV6-5; D gene uncertain. This CDR3 is built from 15 residues. Germline-derived CDR1 and CDR2 are MNHEY and SVGAGI. V was cut by 2 bases and J by 6 bases, with 14 bases left in between. The CDR3 loop is CASSYGPAAGNIQYF. The CDR3 coding sequence is TGTGCCAGCAGTTACGGACCCGCGGCCGGAAACATTCAGTACTTC.

The gene calls are TRBV5-4 and TRBJ2-1; the D gene could be TRBD1 or TRBD2 (6 bases each). Trimming removed 3 bases from V and 4 bases from J, with 14 bases in between. CDR1 and CDR2 from the germline V gene are SGHNT and YYREEE (reference sequence). CDR3 length: 15 amino acids. This chain's CDR3 is CASSSRGAGYNEQFF. The CDR3 region has the DNA TGTGCCAGCAGCTCTAGGGGGGCGGGGTACAATGAGCAGTTCTTC.

CDR3 bases: TGTGCCAGCAGCCAACAGGGCGGTCAGCCCCAGCATTTT. Amino acids: CASSQQGGQPQHF. The rearrangement joins TRBV3-1 (or the pseudogene TRBV3-2) to TRBJ1-5, with D possibly being TRBD1 (5 bases). Germline V CDR1 and CDR2: LGHDT, YNNKEL (reference sequence). This CDR3 has 13 residues. V was shortened by 2 bases and J by 6 bases, with 8 bases between the two germline ends.